A single T cell receptor (beta chain) is shown here with its context. Its target is not known. Blood sampling took place at baseline, cycle 4 day 1, and cycle 7 day 1. These data come from a study of OX40 agonist ivuxolimab in advanced cancers. Study-level information: Patients enrolled in dose escalation were diagnosed with hepatocellular carcinoma, melanoma, renal cell or head and neck cancer.

Whole-study findings and limits: Partial responders receiving 0.1-3.0 mg/kg showed among the lowest clonal expansion.

The CDR3 has 8 amino acids. CDR1 is LNHDA and CDR2 is SQIVND in the germline V gene (reference sequence). Trimming stripped 10 bases from V and 8 bases from J, with 5 bases between. TCRdb keeps only in-frame clones here, not all; method: immunoSEQ multiplex PCR. The table records roughly 100,000 clones, approximately 93% of them present only once. Sequences were derived from CD4+ or CD8+ T cells sorted from blood, sampled in a trial of the OX40 agonist ivuxolimab. V gene TRBV19 combines with J gene TRBJ1-1, with D unclear. This clonotype originated in an adult with an advanced solid tumor such as melanoma, head and neck, liver or kidney cancer. CDR3 sequence (DNA): TGTGCCACCGGAGAAGCTTTCTTT. Translated, it gives CATGEAFF.